These T cell receptor beta chains were read from a single sample in a study of cytomegalovirus exposure and HLA in healthy donors. Produced via immunoSEQ multiplex PCR; TCRdb's table is partial and in-frame only. The sample has 200,000 to 250,000 clones, 65% to 90% seen once. Sequencing was carried out using PBMCs. These receptors were collected from a girl aged 10 to 17 in good health and CMV-seronegative. CDR3s include the opening cysteine and the closing phenylalanine or tryptophan. The order of the fields is clone size, V gene, D gene, J gene, CDR3 protein, CDR3 DNA. The D gene is left open where the match is weak. Clone sizes are given selectively: once, few, many, or a class where the clone is expanded.

abundance: NA; v_gene: TRBV2; d_gene: TRBD1; j_gene: TRBJ1-3; CDR3aa: CASSDQGAPGNTIYF; CDR3nt: TGTGCCAGCAGTGATCAGGGGGCTCCTGGAAACACCATATATTTT
abundance: NA; v_gene: TRBV7-2; d_gene: NA; j_gene: TRBJ2-3; CDR3aa: CASSLDRSTDTQYF; CDR3nt: TGTGCCAGCAGCTTAGACCGGAGCACAGATACGCAGTATTTT
abundance: NA; v_gene: TRBV29-1; d_gene: TRBD2; j_gene: TRBJ2-2; CDR3aa: CSVELGREGTGELFF; CDR3nt: TGCAGCGTTGAGTTGGGCAGGGAGGGGACCGGGGAGCTGTTTTTT
abundance: once; v_gene: TRBV28; d_gene: TRBD2; j_gene: TRBJ2-5; CDR3aa: CATRSGGLETQYF; CDR3nt: TGTGCCACCCGTAGCGGGGGGCTAGAGACCCAGTACTTC
abundance: NA; v_gene: TRBV5-5; d_gene: TRBD1; j_gene: TRBJ2-3; CDR3aa: CASSLLRISGGSTDTQYF; CDR3nt: TGTGCCAGCAGCCTCCTGAGAATATCAGGGGGCAGCACAGATACGCAGTATTTT
abundance: once; v_gene: TRBV10-3; d_gene: NA; j_gene: TRBJ2-5; CDR3aa: CAISDGPGGTQYF; CDR3nt: TGTGCCATCAGTGATGGCCCTGGAGGAACCCAGTACTTC
abundance: NA; v_gene: TRBV6-5; d_gene: NA; j_gene: TRBJ1-6; CDR3aa: CASSYYWPSPLHF; CDR3nt: TGTGCCAGCAGTTACTATTGGCCTTCACCCCTCCACTTT
abundance: few; v_gene: TRBV7-9; d_gene: NA; j_gene: TRBJ2-5; CDR3aa: CATGLGQTQYF; CDR3nt: TGTGCCACCGGGTTGGGGCAGACCCAGTACTTC
abundance: NA; v_gene: TRBV30; d_gene: TRBD1; j_gene: TRBJ1-1; CDR3aa: CAWTGQMNTEAFF; CDR3nt: TGTGCCTGGACGGGACAGATGAACACTGAAGCTTTCTTT
abundance: once; v_gene: TRBV7-2; d_gene: TRBD2; j_gene: TRBJ2-7; CDR3aa: CASSWETSRYEQYF; CDR3nt: TGTGCCAGCAGCTGGGAGACTAGCCGCTACGAGCAGTACTTC
abundance: NA; v_gene: TRBV5-1; d_gene: NA; j_gene: TRBJ2-1; CDR3aa: CASTPALGSYNEQFF; CDR3nt: TGCGCCAGCACCCCCGCCCTCGGCTCCTACAATGAGCAGTTCTTC
abundance: NA; v_gene: TRBV6-5; d_gene: TRBD1; j_gene: TRBJ2-7; CDR3aa: CASKRQGSGEQYF; CDR3nt: TGTGCCAGCAAGAGACAGGGGTCGGGCGAGCAGTACTTC
abundance: NA; v_gene: TRBV6-5; d_gene: TRBD2; j_gene: TRBJ2-7; CDR3aa: CASIKVAGYYEQYF; CDR3nt: TGTGCCAGCATAAAAGTAGCGGGTTACTACGAGCAGTACTTC
abundance: NA; v_gene: TRBV5-1; d_gene: TRBD1; j_gene: TRBJ2-5; CDR3aa: CASSFGGTGGETQYF; CDR3nt: TGCGCCAGCAGCTTTGGAGGGACAGGGGGAGAGACCCAGTACTTC
abundance: NA; v_gene: TRBV6-1; d_gene: NA; j_gene: TRBJ2-3; CDR3aa: CASSRGPFSTDTQYF; CDR3nt: TGTGCCAGCTCCAGGGGCCCCTTTAGCACAGATACGCAGTATTTT
abundance: once; v_gene: TRBV4-1; d_gene: TRBD1; j_gene: TRBJ1-1; CDR3aa: CASSQLGQGNTEAFF; CDR3nt: TGCGCCAGCAGCCAGTTAGGACAGGGGAACACTGAAGCTTTCTTT
abundance: few; v_gene: TRBV4-2; d_gene: TRBD2; j_gene: TRBJ2-1; CDR3aa: CASSRDRTSQNEQFF; CDR3nt: TGTGCCAGCAGCCGCGATAGGACTAGTCAAAATGAGCAGTTCTTC
abundance: NA; v_gene: TRBV9; d_gene: TRBD1; j_gene: TRBJ1-2; CDR3aa: CASSVGLGQGYGYTF; CDR3nt: TGTGCCAGCAGCGTGGGTCTCGGACAGGGCTATGGCTACACCTTC
abundance: NA; v_gene: TRBV7-9; d_gene: NA; j_gene: TRBJ1-1; CDR3aa: CSSSYRDNEAFF; CDR3nt: TGTTCCAGCAGTTACCGGGACAATGAAGCTTTCTTT
abundance: NA; v_gene: TRBV7-3; d_gene: TRBD2; j_gene: TRBJ2-1; CDR3aa: CASSPGTSGNEQFF; CDR3nt: TGTGCCAGCAGCCCAGGGACTAGCGGGAATGAGCAGTTCTTC
abundance: NA; v_gene: TRBV6-6; d_gene: NA; j_gene: TRBJ1-1; CDR3aa: CASRETQGNTEAFF; CDR3nt: TGTGCCAGCAGAGAGACACAGGGGAACACTGAAGCTTTCTTT
abundance: NA; v_gene: TRBV4-3; d_gene: TRBD2; j_gene: TRBJ2-3; CDR3aa: CASSQESIRGGPADTQYF; CDR3nt: TGCGCCAGCAGCCAAGAGTCTATCCGGGGGGGGCCGGCAGATACGCAGTATTTT
abundance: NA; v_gene: TRBV5-1; d_gene: TRBD2; j_gene: TRBJ2-1; CDR3aa: CASSSRALAGGPGNEQFF; CDR3nt: TGCGCCAGCAGCTCCAGAGCACTAGCGGGAGGGCCTGGCAATGAGCAGTTCTTC
abundance: NA; v_gene: TRBV4-1; d_gene: NA; j_gene: TRBJ1-5; CDR3aa: CASSQEGGAGQPQHF; CDR3nt: TGCGCCAGCAGCCAAGAAGGAGGGGCAGGTCAGCCCCAGCATTTT
abundance: NA; v_gene: TRBV28; d_gene: NA; j_gene: TRBJ2-7; CDR3aa: CASSLADYEQYF; CDR3nt: TGTGCCAGCAGTTTGGCCGACTACGAGCAGTACTTC
abundance: NA; v_gene: TRBV6-4; d_gene: TRBD1; j_gene: TRBJ2-7; CDR3aa: CASKPTGGVDPHSVEQYF; CDR3nt: TGTGCCAGCAAACCGACAGGGGGCGTAGACCCCCACTCTGTCGAGCAGTACTTC
abundance: NA; v_gene: TRBV19; d_gene: NA; j_gene: TRBJ1-2; CDR3aa: CASTDRGGWNYGYTF; CDR3nt: TGTGCCAGTACGGACAGAGGGGGATGGAACTATGGCTACACCTTC
abundance: NA; v_gene: TRBV5-1; d_gene: NA; j_gene: TRBJ1-6; CDR3aa: CASSLSGTLHF; CDR3nt: TGCGCCAGCAGCTTGTCCGGGACCCTCCACTTT
abundance: NA; v_gene: TRBV2; d_gene: NA; j_gene: TRBJ1-2; CDR3aa: CASSVEGGYGYTF; CDR3nt: TGTGCCAGCAGTGTGGAGGGCGGCTATGGCTACACCTTC
abundance: NA; v_gene: TRBV19; d_gene: TRBD1; j_gene: TRBJ2-7; CDR3aa: CASSITGTGTREQYF; CDR3nt: TGTGCCAGTAGTATCACCGGGACAGGTACCCGCGAGCAGTACTTC
abundance: NA; v_gene: TRBV7-2; d_gene: NA; j_gene: TRBJ2-3; CDR3aa: CASSHNIASYIRPDTQYF; CDR3nt: TGTGCCAGCAGCCATAATATCGCTAGCTATATTCGTCCAGATACGCAGTATTTT
abundance: NA; v_gene: TRBV28; d_gene: NA; j_gene: TRBJ1-5; CDR3aa: CASSLGQGYRQPQHF; CDR3nt: TGTGCCAGCAGTTTAGGTCAGGGGTACCGTCAGCCCCAGCATTTT
abundance: NA; v_gene: TRBV9; d_gene: NA; j_gene: TRBJ1-1; CDR3aa: CASSSIEGRDTEAFF; CDR3nt: TGTGCCAGCAGCTCGATAGAGGGTAGGGACACTGAAGCTTTCTTT
abundance: NA; v_gene: TRBV5-1; d_gene: TRBD1; j_gene: TRBJ1-2; CDR3aa: CASSPRTGQGYTF; CDR3nt: TGCGCCAGCAGCCCCCGGACAGGGCAAGGCTACACCTTC
abundance: NA; v_gene: TRBV5-1; d_gene: TRBD1; j_gene: TRBJ2-7; CDR3aa: CASSFDRVYEQYF; CDR3nt: TGCGCCAGCAGCTTTGACAGGGTTTACGAGCAGTACTTC
abundance: NA; v_gene: TRBV9; d_gene: TRBD2; j_gene: TRBJ2-3; CDR3aa: CASSVERGSTDTQYF; CDR3nt: TGTGCCAGCAGCGTAGAGCGGGGAAGCACAGATACGCAGTATTTT
abundance: NA; v_gene: TRBV5-5; d_gene: NA; j_gene: TRBJ2-6; CDR3aa: CASTPRFAPGANVLTF; CDR3nt: TGTGCCAGCACCCCCCGGTTTGCTCCTGGGGCCAACGTCCTGACTTTC
abundance: NA; v_gene: TRBV19; d_gene: NA; j_gene: TRBJ1-1; CDR3aa: CASSPRRVDTEAFF; CDR3nt: TGTGCCAGTAGTCCACGTCGGGTCGACACTGAAGCTTTCTTT
abundance: NA; v_gene: TRBV6-4; d_gene: NA; j_gene: TRBJ1-6; CDR3aa: CASSDFAGDSPLHF; CDR3nt: TGTGCCAGCAGTGACTTTGCAGGGGATTCACCCCTCCACTTT
abundance: once; v_gene: TRBV7-2; d_gene: TRBD1; j_gene: TRBJ1-2; CDR3aa: CASSLAGRTGAFYGYTF; CDR3nt: TGTGCCAGCAGCTTAGCGGGGAGGACAGGGGCCTTCTATGGCTACACCTTC
abundance: once; v_gene: TRBV7-6; d_gene: NA; j_gene: TRBJ2-1; CDR3aa: CASSLATGAYNEQFF; CDR3nt: TGTGCCAGCAGCTTAGCTACAGGTGCCTACAATGAGCAGTTCTTC
abundance: NA; v_gene: TRBV2; d_gene: NA; j_gene: TRBJ1-1; CDR3aa: CASRVGGGYTEAFF; CDR3nt: TGTGCCAGCAGAGTTGGGGGGGGGTACACTGAAGCTTTCTTT
abundance: few; v_gene: TRBV4-1; d_gene: NA; j_gene: TRBJ1-2; CDR3aa: CASSQDLRERGYTF; CDR3nt: TGCGCCAGCAGCCAAGACTTGCGGGAGCGTGGCTACACCTTC
abundance: NA; v_gene: TRBV5-1; d_gene: TRBD1; j_gene: TRBJ1-2; CDR3aa: CASSEDRSYRAGYTF; CDR3nt: TGCGCCAGCAGCGAGGACAGGTCTTATCGGGCTGGCTACACCTTC
abundance: NA; v_gene: TRBV7-9; d_gene: NA; j_gene: TRBJ2-3; CDR3aa: CASSLVQASTDTQYF; CDR3nt: TGTGCCAGCAGCTTAGTACAGGCGAGCACAGATACGCAGTATTTT
abundance: NA; v_gene: TRBV7-9; d_gene: NA; j_gene: TRBJ1-1; CDR3aa: CASSRPGGRPNTEAFF; CDR3nt: TGTGCCAGCAGCCGCCCGGGGGGGAGACCGAACACTGAAGCTTTCTTT
abundance: NA; v_gene: TRBV7-2; d_gene: NA; j_gene: TRBJ1-2; CDR3aa: CASSLEVQGSYTF; CDR3nt: TGTGCCAGCAGCTTAGAGGTTCAGGGAAGCTACACCTTC
abundance: few; v_gene: TRBV6-1; d_gene: NA; j_gene: TRBJ2-5; CDR3aa: CASSEGISHYF; CDR3nt: TGTGCCAGCAGTGAAGGTATCAGTCATTACTTC
abundance: NA; v_gene: TRBV6-4; d_gene: TRBD2; j_gene: TRBJ2-2; CDR3aa: CASSDLAGRNTGELFF; CDR3nt: TGTGCCAGCAGTGACTTAGCGGGGCGTAACACCGGGGAGCTGTTTTTT
abundance: NA; v_gene: TRBV29-1; d_gene: NA; j_gene: TRBJ1-2; CDR3aa: CSVRGNYGYTF; CDR3nt: TGCAGCGTTCGAGGGAACTATGGCTACACCTTC
abundance: NA; v_gene: TRBV5-4; d_gene: NA; j_gene: TRBJ1-6; CDR3aa: CASGYGGSYNSPLHF; CDR3nt: TGTGCCAGCGGCTACGGGGGATCCTATAATTCACCCCTCCACTTT
abundance: NA; v_gene: TRBV5-1; d_gene: NA; j_gene: TRBJ1-5; CDR3aa: CASSLLGGTNQPQHF; CDR3nt: TGCGCCAGCAGCCTCCTGGGGGGTACAAATCAGCCCCAGCATTTT
abundance: once; v_gene: TRBV7-2; d_gene: TRBD1; j_gene: TRBJ1-6; CDR3aa: CASSLTTGVNSPLHF; CDR3nt: TGTGCCAGCAGCTTAACGACAGGGGTGAATTCACCCCTCCACTTT
abundance: NA; v_gene: TRBV7-8; d_gene: NA; j_gene: TRBJ1-4; CDR3aa: CASSYNQGVSGEKLFF; CDR3nt: TGTGCCAGCAGCTATAACCAGGGCGTCTCGGGTGAAAAACTGTTTTTT
abundance: NA; v_gene: TRBV19; d_gene: TRBD1; j_gene: TRBJ2-7; CDR3aa: CASSQNQYGTGYLQYF; CDR3nt: TGTGCCAGTAGTCAAAACCAATACGGGACAGGGTATCTGCAGTACTTC